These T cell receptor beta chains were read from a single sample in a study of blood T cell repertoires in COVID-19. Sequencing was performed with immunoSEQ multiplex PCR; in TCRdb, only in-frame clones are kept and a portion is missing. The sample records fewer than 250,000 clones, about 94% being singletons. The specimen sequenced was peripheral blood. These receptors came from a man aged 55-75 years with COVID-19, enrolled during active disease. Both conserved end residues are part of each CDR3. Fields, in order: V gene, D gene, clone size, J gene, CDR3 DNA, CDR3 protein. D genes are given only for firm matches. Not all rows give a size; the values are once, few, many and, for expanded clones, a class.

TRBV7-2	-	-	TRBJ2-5	TGTGCCAGCAGCTTGGGAAACAAACTAGCAGGAGAGACCCAGTACTTC	CASSLGNKLAGETQYF
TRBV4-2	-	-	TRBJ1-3	TGTGCCAGCAGCCAAGATCCTTCCTCTGGAAACACCATATATTTT	CASSQDPSSGNTIYF
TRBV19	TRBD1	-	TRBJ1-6	TGTGCCAGTAGTGTTGGACAGGGAGGCAATTCACCCCTCCACTTT	CASSVGQGGNSPLHF
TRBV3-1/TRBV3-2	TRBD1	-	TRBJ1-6	TGTGCCAGCAGCTGGGACAGGGTCTCTTCACCCCTCCACTTT	CASSWDRVSSPLHF
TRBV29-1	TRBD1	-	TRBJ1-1	TGCAGCGTGAGAACAGGGGGTAGCACTGAAGCTTTCTTT	CSVRTGGSTEAFF
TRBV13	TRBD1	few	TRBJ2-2	TGTGCCAGCAGCTTAGATTCCTCTGACAGGGCCGGGGAGCTGTTTTTT	CASSLDSSDRAGELFF
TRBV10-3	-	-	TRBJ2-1	TGTGCCATCAGTGAGTCAAGCGTCCCCAATGAGCAGTTCTTC	CAISESSVPNEQFF
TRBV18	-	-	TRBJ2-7	TGTGCCAGCTCACCCTCCGGGGTCCACGAGCAGTACTTC	CASSPSGVHEQYF
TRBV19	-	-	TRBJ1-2	TGTGCCAGTTTGGGCGCCACAGGGCAGAGCTATGGCTACACCTTC	CASLGATGQSYGYTF
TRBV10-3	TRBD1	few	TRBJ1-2	TGTGCCATCATGGCAGGGGGCTTCTACTATGGCTACACCTTC	CAIMAGGFYYGYTF
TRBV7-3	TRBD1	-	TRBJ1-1	TGTGCCAGCAGCTCACGACAGGGGGCTCGGAGCACTGAAGCTTTCTTT	CASSSRQGARSTEAFF
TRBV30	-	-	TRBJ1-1	TGTGCCTGGAGGCCGAGGGCATCCTCTCTTGTTACTGAAGCTTTCTTT	CAWRPRASSLVTEAFF
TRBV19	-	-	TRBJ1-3	TGTGCCAGTAGTCCTGGGACTGCTCTTATCTCTGGAAACACCATATATTTT	CASSPGTALISGNTIYF
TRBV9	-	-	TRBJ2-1	TGTGCCAGCAGCGCGGCGGCGGGGCCTCGGAACCGGGATGAGCAGTTCTTC	CASSAAAGPRNRDEQFF
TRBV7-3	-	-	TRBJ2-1	TGTGCCAGCAGCGGAGGACAGTACAATGAGCAGTTCTTC	CASSGGQYNEQFF
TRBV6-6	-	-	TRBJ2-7	TGTGCCAGCAGTTCCGCGGGCACCCTATACGAGCAGTACTTC	CASSSAGTLYEQYF
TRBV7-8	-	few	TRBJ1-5	TGTGCCAGCGGGCGGGCTCAGCCCCAGCATTTT	CASGRAQPQHF
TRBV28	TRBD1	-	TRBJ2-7	TGTGCCAGCAGTCAGGCGGGACAGGGGGTGGGCGAGCAGTACTTC	CASSQAGQGVGEQYF
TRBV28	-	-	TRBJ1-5	TGTGCCAGCAGTTTGGACGGGGGAAACTATCAGCCCCAGCATTTT	CASSLDGGNYQPQHF
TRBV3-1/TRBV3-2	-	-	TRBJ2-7	TGTGCCAGCAGTCCCGACCCCCACAGGGCCCACGAGCAGTACTTC	CASSPDPHRAHEQYF
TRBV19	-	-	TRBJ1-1	TGTGCCAGTAAGGGCAGGGTAAACTTGAACACTGAAGCTTTCTTT	CASKGRVNLNTEAFF
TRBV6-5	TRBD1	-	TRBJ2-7	TGTGCCAGCAGCCCCATTCGGACAGGGAGGTACGAGCAGTACTTC	CASSPIRTGRYEQYF